Listed here are 3 T cell receptor beta chains from one sample, sequenced in a study of T cell changes during pregnancy in multiple sclerosis. Repertoires were generated with immunoSEQ multiplex PCR, while TCRdb's copy carries only in-frame clones and drops some. The data hold some 42,000 clones, with around nine tenths observed a single time. This material consisted of CD4+ T cells from peripheral blood mononuclear cells, taken after pregnancy. The receptors derive from a female donor with multiple sclerosis, enrolled in a pregnancy study.

The CDR3 region has the DNA TGTGCCAGTACCCAAACGGGGACTAGCGGTTGGGAGACCCAGTACTTC. It encodes CASTQTGTSGWETQYF. The rearrangement uses TRBV19 and TRBJ2-5; 11 bases fit TRBD2. Germline CDR1 and CDR2: LNHDA and SQIVND (reference sequence). V lost 7 bases to trimming and J lost 5 bases; unmatched junction nucleotides: 12. The CDR3 is made up of 16 amino acids. Looking up the rest from reference TRBV19 and TRBJ2-5 gives the full variable domain: DGGITQSPKYLFRKEGQNVTLSCEQNLNHDAMYWYRQDPGQGLRLIYYSQIVNDFQKGDIAEGYSVSREKKESFPLTVTSAQKNPTAFYLCASTQTGTSGWETQYFGPGTRLLVL.

This clone was picked up a small number of times. The chain links TRBV5-1 to TRBJ1-6; a possible D gene is TRBD1 (6 bases). Germline V gene lookup returns CDR1 SGHRS and CDR2 YFSETQ. This CDR3 spans 15 amino acids. Trimming pared 2 bases from V and 2 bases from J, leaving 8 bases between. CDR3 residues: CASSFEGAYNSPLHF. CDR3 sequence (DNA): TGCGCCAGCAGCTTCGAGGGGGCCTATAATTCACCCCTCCACTTT.

The sample holds one count of this clone. The rearrangement uses TRBV5-1 and TRBJ2-2; 8 bases agree with TRBD1. The CDR3 runs to 16 residues. In germline, CDR1 is SGHRS, CDR2 YFSETQ. Trimming removed 3 bases from V and 7 bases from J; junction bases left unmatched: 11. CDR3 region: CASSSLGQGGGGELFF. CDR3 nucleotide sequence: TGCGCCAGCAGCTCCTTAGGACAGGGTGGTGGCGGGGAGCTGTTTTTT.